This T cell receptor beta chain was found in a study of blood T cell repertoires in COVID-19. Study context: From the United States, Italy and Spain came samples of acute and convalescent COVID-19. In each case, the material was cDNA or gDNA derived from T cells, B-cell-depleted T cells, or PBMCs.

Data came from immunoSEQ multiplex PCR; TCRdb stores just in-frame clones and leaves some out. The top ten hold 8% of the sample, which has some 83,000 clones, about 83% seen once. V dropped 1 base and J dropped 8 bases, with 17 bases sitting between them. This CDR3 contains 15 residues. Germline values: CDR1 LGHNA, CDR2 YNFKEQ. Sequencing was carried out using peripheral blood. The chain joins TRBV4-2 to TRBJ1-2; D ambiguous. This TCR came from a man aged 50 to 59 with active COVID-19. The CDR3 region is CASSQGQQTHRGYTF. CDR3 coding DNA: TGTGCCAGCAGCCAAGGACAACAGACCCATAGAGGCTACACCTTC.